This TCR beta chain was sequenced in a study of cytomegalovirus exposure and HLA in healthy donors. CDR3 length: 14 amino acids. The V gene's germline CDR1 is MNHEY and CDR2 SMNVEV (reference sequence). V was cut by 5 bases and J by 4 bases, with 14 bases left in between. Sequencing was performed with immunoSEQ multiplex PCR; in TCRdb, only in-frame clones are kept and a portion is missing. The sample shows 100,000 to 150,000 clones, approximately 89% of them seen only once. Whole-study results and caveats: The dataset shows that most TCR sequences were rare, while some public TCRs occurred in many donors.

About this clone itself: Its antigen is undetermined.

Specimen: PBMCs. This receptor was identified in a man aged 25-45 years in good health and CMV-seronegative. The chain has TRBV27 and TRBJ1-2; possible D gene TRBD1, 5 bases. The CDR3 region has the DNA TGTGCCAGCAGTCCAGTTGAAGGGGTCTATGGCTACACCTTC. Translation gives CASSPVEGVYGYTF.